A selection of T cell receptor beta chains follows, all from one sample in a study of blood T cell repertoires in COVID-19. Sequenced by immunoSEQ multiplex PCR; TCRdb stores in-frame clones only, minus some. The top ten clones hold approximately 5.3% of a sample with some 320,000 clones, around 87% of them seen once. The sequencing input was PBMCs or T cells enriched from blood (not recorded which). The receptor source for this set is a woman aged 25 to 45 who had recovered from COVID-19. Each CDR3 is given with its conserved first and last residue. The order of the fields is D gene, clone size, V gene, J gene, CDR3 protein, CDR3 DNA. The D gene is left open where the match is weak. Size tells how often a clone was seen (once, few, many) or the class of an expanded clone, and some rows leave it out.

TRBD1,few,TRBV2,TRBJ1-2,CASRTGTGRGPNYGYTF,TGTGCCAGCAGGACCGGGACAGGGAGAGGGCCCAACTATGGCTACACCTTC
.,.,TRBV7-8,TRBJ2-5,CASSPDGRGQETQYF,TGTGCCAGCAGCCCCGATGGGCGGGGTCAAGAGACCCAGTACTTC
TRBD1,.,TRBV29-1,TRBJ2-3,CSVRVTGDPTDTQYF,TGCAGCGTTCGCGTGACAGGGGACCCCACAGATACGCAGTATTTT
.,.,TRBV18,TRBJ1-2,CASSPQQAPRDGYTF,TGTGCCAGCTCACCACAACAGGCCCCTAGGGATGGCTACACCTTC
TRBD1,once,TRBV10-3,TRBJ2-5,CAMAQGAGETQYF,TGTGCCATGGCACAGGGGGCGGGAGAGACCCAGTACTTC
TRBD1,.,TRBV27,TRBJ2-7,CASSLSGGYEQYF,TGTGCCAGCTCCTTATCAGGGGGCTACGAGCAGTACTTC
.,.,TRBV3-1/TRBV3-2,TRBJ2-7,CASSQERGPWEQYF,TGTGCCAGCAGCCAAGAGCGGGGCCCGTGGGAGCAGTACTTC
.,.,TRBV7-5,TRBJ1-2,CVRSLEIRDRGSDGYTF,TGTGTCAGAAGCTTGGAGATCAGGGACAGGGGTAGTGATGGCTACACCTTC
.,once,TRBV13,TRBJ2-5,CASSLARGVGSETQYF,TGTGCCAGCAGCTTAGCCCGGGGTGTGGGATCAGAGACCCAGTACTTC
TRBD1,.,TRBV12-3/TRBV12-4,TRBJ1-1,CASSQGARTEAFF,TGTGCCAGCAGTCAGGGGGCACGCACTGAAGCTTTCTTT
TRBD2,.,TRBV7-3,TRBJ2-2,CASSQTSGGIGELFF,TGTGCCAGCAGCCAAACCAGCGGGGGGATCGGGGAGCTGTTTTTT
.,.,TRBV3-1/TRBV3-2,TRBJ1-2,CASSQRGNGYGYTF,TGTGCCAGCAGCCAACGGGGAAATGGCTATGGCTACACCTTC
TRBD1,.,TRBV7-2,TRBJ2-3,CASSQMTGPTDTQYF,TGTGCCAGCAGCCAAATGACAGGGCCCACAGATACGCAGTATTTT
TRBD2,.,TRBV28,TRBJ2-7,CASSETSGVAYEQYF,TGTGCCAGCAGTGAGACTAGCGGGGTTGCCTACGAGCAGTACTTC
.,.,TRBV15,TRBJ1-5,CATSRTSSNQPQHF,TGTGCCACCAGCAGGACATCAAGCAATCAGCCCCAGCATTTT
.,.,TRBV29-1,TRBJ2-7,CSVEMGLFEQYF,TGCAGCGTTGAGATGGGACTTTTCGAGCAGTACTTC
.,few,TRBV6-5,TRBJ2-3,CASIWQGSDTQYF,TGTGCCAGCATCTGGCAGGGCTCAGATACGCAGTATTTT
TRBD2,.,TRBV5-1,TRBJ2-1,CASRPRGLAGENSYNEQFF,TGCGCCAGCAGACCCCGGGGACTAGCGGGGGAGAATTCCTACAATGAGCAGTTCTTC
TRBD1,.,TRBV6-1,TRBJ1-2,CASSELGQGDFYGYTF,TGTGCCAGCAGTGAATTAGGACAGGGGGACTTCTATGGCTACACCTTC
TRBD2,few,TRBV3-1/TRBV3-2,TRBJ2-2,CASSRRTSGGDGELFF,TGTGCCAGCAGCCGGAGGACTAGCGGGGGCGACGGGGAGCTGTTTTTT
.,.,TRBV3-1/TRBV3-2,TRBJ2-5,CASSQESRGGAQETQYF,TGTGCCAGCAGCCAAGAAAGTCGCGGGGGCGCCCAAGAGACCCAGTACTTC
TRBD2,once,TRBV4-2,TRBJ2-5,CASSLSGGGEETQYF,TGTGCCAGCAGCTTAAGCGGGGGCGGGGAAGAGACCCAGTACTTC
.,few,TRBV5-1,TRBJ1-2,CASSLELSITANYGYTF,TGCGCCAGCAGCTTGGAGCTATCCATAACTGCGAACTATGGCTACACCTTC
TRBD1,.,TRBV6-5,TRBJ1-1,CASRNRGSNTEAFF,TGTGCCAGCAGGAACAGGGGATCTAACACTGAAGCTTTCTTT
.,.,TRBV7-2,TRBJ1-5,CASSLFRQALGPQHF,TGTGCCAGCAGCTTATTTAGGCAGGCCCTGGGGCCCCAGCATTTT
.,.,TRBV28,TRBJ2-6,CASTLQGANVLTF,TGTGCCAGCACCCTCCAGGGGGCCAACGTCCTGACTTTC
.,.,TRBV28,TRBJ2-7,CASSLVQVLVVHEQYF,TGTGCCAGCAGTTTGGTGCAAGTTCTGGTAGTCCACGAGCAGTACTTC
.,.,TRBV7-5,TRBJ2-2,CVRSLDRANTGELFF,TGTGTCAGAAGCTTAGACAGGGCGAACACCGGGGAGCTGTTTTTT
TRBD1,.,TRBV27,TRBJ2-6,CASSRTGRSGANVLTF,TGTGCCAGCAGTAGGACAGGCCGCTCTGGGGCCAACGTCCTGACTTTC
TRBD1,.,TRBV28,TRBJ1-2,CASRVTGGGYTF,TGTGCCAGCAGGGTCACAGGGGGTGGCTACACCTTC
.,few,TRBV21-1,TRBJ1-3,CASSNKRQGMSYTIYF,TGTGCCAGCAGCAACAAACGACAGGGAATGAGTTACACCATATATTTT
TRBD1,.,TRBV5-1,TRBJ2-1,CASSLTLRGQEGLNEQFF,TGCGCCAGCAGCTTGACCCTTAGGGGACAGGAGGGACTGAATGAGCAGTTCTTC
.,few,TRBV5-1,TRBJ1-5,CASSPTGSNQPQHF,TGCGCCAGCAGCCCCACAGGGAGCAATCAGCCCCAGCATTTT
.,.,TRBV6-5,TRBJ2-5,CASSPGGETQYF,TGTGCCAGCTCGCCAGGCGGGGAGACCCAGTACTTC
.,.,TRBV5-6,TRBJ1-2,CASSSVRRARYGYTF,TGTGCCAGCAGCTCTGTCAGGAGGGCTAGGTATGGCTACACCTTC
TRBD1,once,TRBV3-1/TRBV3-2,TRBJ1-2,CASSEGQGGGYGYTF,TGTGCCAGCAGCGAGGGACAGGGGGGCGGCTATGGCTACACCTTC
TRBD1,.,TRBV11-2,TRBJ1-2,CASSSYRGPISNYGYTF,TGTGCCAGCAGCTCCTACAGGGGCCCAATCTCTAACTATGGCTACACCTTC
.,.,TRBV20-1,TRBJ1-2,CSASDQSGGGYTF,TGCAGTGCTAGTGACCAAAGCGGGGGAGGCTACACCTTC
.,.,TRBV19,TRBJ1-1,CASGSRANTEAFF,TGTGCCAGTGGGAGTAGGGCAAACACTGAAGCTTTCTTT
TRBD1,.,TRBV4-1,TRBJ1-1,CASFGQGKGEAFF,TGCGCCAGCTTTGGACAGGGAAAAGGTGAAGCTTTCTTT
.,.,TRBV3-1/TRBV3-2,TRBJ2-2,CASSRDWNTGELLF,TGTGCCAGCAGCCGGGACTGGAACACCGGGGAGCTGCTTTTT
.,.,TRBV21-1,TRBJ2-1,CASSEYPGQAYNEQFF,TGTGCCAGCAGCGAATACCCGGGACAGGCCTACAATGAGCAGTTCTTC
.,.,TRBV21-1,TRBJ2-2,CASNESTGPGELFF,TGTGCCAGCAATGAATCTACAGGTCCCGGGGAGCTGTTTTTT
.,.,TRBV7-3,TRBJ2-3,CASSPRLRGSTDTQYF,TGTGCCAGCAGCCCACGTTTAAGGGGGAGCACAGATACGCAGTATTTT
.,.,TRBV6-1,TRBJ2-5,CASSDGREETQYF,TGTGCCAGCAGTGATGGGAGAGAGGAGACCCAGTACTTC
.,.,TRBV9,TRBJ1-3,CASSVAHSRNTIYF,TGTGCCAGCAGCGTAGCACACAGCCGGAACACCATATATTTT
.,.,TRBV19,TRBJ2-3,CASSPDSGDTQYF,TGTGCCAGTAGTCCGGACTCGGGAGATACGCAGTATTTT
TRBD2,.,TRBV27,TRBJ2-5,CASTSIGTSGVLGETQYF,TGTGCCAGCACCTCGATTGGGACTAGCGGGGTCCTCGGCGAGACCCAGTACTTC
TRBD1,.,TRBV18,TRBJ1-2,CASSPPGQGHDYGYTF,TGTGCCAGCTCACCACCGGGACAGGGGCACGACTATGGCTACACCTTC
.,.,TRBV19,TRBJ2-2,CASSSGGAGELFF,TGTGCCAGTAGCTCTGGGGGCGCCGGGGAGCTGTTTTTT
.,once,TRBV6-2/TRBV6-3,TRBJ1-5,CASSLGGPQHF,TGTGCCAGCAGTCTAGGTGGTCCCCAGCATTTT
TRBD1,few,TRBV20-1,TRBJ2-7,CSARGDREFF,TGCAGTGCTAGGGGGGACAGGGAATTCTTC
.,once,TRBV6-4,TRBJ1-1,CASSDWLNTEAFF,TGTGCCAGCAGTGACTGGCTGAACACTGAAGCTTTCTTT